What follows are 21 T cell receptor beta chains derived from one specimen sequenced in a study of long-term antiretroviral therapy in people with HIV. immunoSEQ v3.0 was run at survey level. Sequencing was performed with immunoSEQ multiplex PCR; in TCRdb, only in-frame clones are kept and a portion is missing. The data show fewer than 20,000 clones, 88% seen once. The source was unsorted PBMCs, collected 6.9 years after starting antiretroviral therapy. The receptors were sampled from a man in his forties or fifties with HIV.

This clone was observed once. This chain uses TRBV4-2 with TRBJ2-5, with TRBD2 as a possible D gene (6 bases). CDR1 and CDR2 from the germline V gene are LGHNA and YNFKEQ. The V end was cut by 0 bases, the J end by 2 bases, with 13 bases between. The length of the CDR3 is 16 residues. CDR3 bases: TGTGCCAGCAGCCAAGATGGGATAGCGGTGCAAGAGACCCAGTACTTC. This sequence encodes CASSQDGIAVQETQYF.

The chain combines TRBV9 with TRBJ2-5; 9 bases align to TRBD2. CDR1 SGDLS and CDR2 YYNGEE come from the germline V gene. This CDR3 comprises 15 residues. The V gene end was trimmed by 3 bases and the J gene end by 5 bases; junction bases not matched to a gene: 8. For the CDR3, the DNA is TGTGCCAGCAGCGCTTCTAGCGGGGCAGGCGAGACCCAGTACTTC. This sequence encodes CASSASSGAGETQYF.

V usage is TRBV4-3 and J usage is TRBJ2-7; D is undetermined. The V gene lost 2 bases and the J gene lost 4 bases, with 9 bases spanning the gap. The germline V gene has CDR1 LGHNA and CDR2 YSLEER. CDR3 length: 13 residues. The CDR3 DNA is TGCGCCAGCAGCCAATTTCGGGCTTACGAGCAGTACTTC. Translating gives CASSQFRAYEQYF.

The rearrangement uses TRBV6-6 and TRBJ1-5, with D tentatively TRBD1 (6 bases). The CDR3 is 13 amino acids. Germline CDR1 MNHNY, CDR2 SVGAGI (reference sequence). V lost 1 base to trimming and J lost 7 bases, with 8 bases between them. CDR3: CASSYYREQPQHF. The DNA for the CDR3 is TGTGCCAGCAGTTACTACAGGGAGCAGCCCCAGCATTTT.

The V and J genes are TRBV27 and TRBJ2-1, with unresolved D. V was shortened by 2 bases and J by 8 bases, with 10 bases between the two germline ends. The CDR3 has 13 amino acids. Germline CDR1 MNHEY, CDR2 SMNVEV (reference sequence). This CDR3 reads CASSLERQYEQFF. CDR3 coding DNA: TGTGCCAGCAGTTTAGAAAGACAATATGAGCAGTTCTTC.

The CDR3 DNA is TGCAGCGTTGCAGGGGATGGCTACACCTTC. Its protein is CSVAGDGYTF. The V and J genes are TRBV29-1 and TRBJ1-2; D is perhaps TRBD1 (6 bases). Trimming stripped 4 bases from V and 6 bases from J, with 6 bases between. Looked up from germline, CDR1 is SQVTM and CDR2 is ANQGSEA. The CDR3 extends over 10 amino acids.

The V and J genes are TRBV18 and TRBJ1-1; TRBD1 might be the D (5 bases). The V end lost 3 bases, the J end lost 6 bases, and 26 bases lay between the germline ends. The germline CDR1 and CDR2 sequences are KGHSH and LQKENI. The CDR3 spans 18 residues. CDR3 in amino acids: CASSPTPGLVGGSSEAFF. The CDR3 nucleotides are TGTGCCAGCTCACCTACCCCGGGGCTGGTGGGGGGTTCCTCTGAAGCTTTCTTT.

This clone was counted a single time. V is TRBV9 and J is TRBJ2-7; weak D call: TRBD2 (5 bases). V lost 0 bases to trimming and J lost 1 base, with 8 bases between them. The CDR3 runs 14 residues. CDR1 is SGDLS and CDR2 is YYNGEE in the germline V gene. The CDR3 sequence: CASSVDGESYEQYF. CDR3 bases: TGTGCCAGCAGCGTAGACGGGGAGTCCTACGAGCAGTACTTC.

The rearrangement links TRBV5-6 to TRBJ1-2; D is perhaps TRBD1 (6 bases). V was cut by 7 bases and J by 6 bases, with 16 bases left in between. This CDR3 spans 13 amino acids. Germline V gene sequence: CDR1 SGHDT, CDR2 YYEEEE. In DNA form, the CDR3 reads TGTGCCAGCTTACGAGGACAGATCCATGGCTACACCTTC. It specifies CASLRGQIHGYTF.

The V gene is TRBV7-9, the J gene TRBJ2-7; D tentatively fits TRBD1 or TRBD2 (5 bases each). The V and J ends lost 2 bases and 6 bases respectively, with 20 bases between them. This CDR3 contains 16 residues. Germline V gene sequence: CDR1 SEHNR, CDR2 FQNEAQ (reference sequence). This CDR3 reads CASSLPSGTTVGEQYF. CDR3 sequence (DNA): TGTGCCAGCAGCTTACCTTCCGGGACCACCGTCGGCGAGCAGTACTTC.

The CDR3 DNA is TGTGCCAGTAGCAGGGAGCTAACCTACGAGCAGTACTTC. This gives the protein CASSRELTYEQYF. This rearrangement joins TRBV19 to TRBJ2-7, with D perhaps TRBD1 or TRBD2 (5 bases each). This CDR3 has 13 residues. Germline CDR1 is LNHDA and CDR2 is SQIVND (reference sequence). V lost 6 bases and J lost 2, with 11 bases in between. The full variable domain, with the rest looked up from reference TRBV19 and TRBJ2-7, is DGGITQSPKYLFRKEGQNVTLSCEQNLNHDAMYWYRQDPGQGLRLIYYSQIVNDFQKGDIAEGYSVSREKKESFPLTVTSAQKNPTAFYLCASSRELTYEQYFGPGTRLTVT.

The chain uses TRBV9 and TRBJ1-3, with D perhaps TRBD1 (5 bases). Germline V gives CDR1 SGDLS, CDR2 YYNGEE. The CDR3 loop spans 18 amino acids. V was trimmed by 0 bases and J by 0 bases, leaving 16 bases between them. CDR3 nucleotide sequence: TGTGCCAGCAGCGTAGGGGCGAGGGGAGTATTCTCTGGAAACACCATATATTTT. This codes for CASSVGARGVFSGNTIYF. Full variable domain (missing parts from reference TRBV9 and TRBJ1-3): DSGVTQTPKHLITATGQRVTLRCSPRSGDLSVYWYQQSLDQGLQFLIQYYNGEERAKGNILERFSAQQFPDLHSELNLSSLELGDSALYFCASSVGARGVFSGNTIYFGEGSWLTVV.

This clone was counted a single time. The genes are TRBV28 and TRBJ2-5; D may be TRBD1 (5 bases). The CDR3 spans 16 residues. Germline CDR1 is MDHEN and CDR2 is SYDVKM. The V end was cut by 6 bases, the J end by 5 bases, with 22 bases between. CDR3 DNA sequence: TGTGCCAGCAGGCCCTCTTGGCAGGGCTCGAAGGAGACCCAGTACTTC. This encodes CASRPSWQGSKETQYF.

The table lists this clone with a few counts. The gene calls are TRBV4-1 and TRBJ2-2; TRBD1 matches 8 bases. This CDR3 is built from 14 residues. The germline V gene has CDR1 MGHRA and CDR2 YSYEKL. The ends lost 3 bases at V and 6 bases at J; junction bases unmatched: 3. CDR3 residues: CASSHLTGAGELFF. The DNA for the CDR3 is TGCGCCAGCAGCCACCTGACAGGGGCCGGGGAGCTGTTTTTT.

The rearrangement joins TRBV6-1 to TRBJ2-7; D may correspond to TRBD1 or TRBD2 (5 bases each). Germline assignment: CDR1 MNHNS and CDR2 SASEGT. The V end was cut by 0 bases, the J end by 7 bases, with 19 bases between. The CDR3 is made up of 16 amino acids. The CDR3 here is CASSEAGGQGFYEQYF. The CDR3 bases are TGTGCCAGCAGTGAAGCAGGCGGGCAGGGTTTCTATGAGCAGTACTTC.

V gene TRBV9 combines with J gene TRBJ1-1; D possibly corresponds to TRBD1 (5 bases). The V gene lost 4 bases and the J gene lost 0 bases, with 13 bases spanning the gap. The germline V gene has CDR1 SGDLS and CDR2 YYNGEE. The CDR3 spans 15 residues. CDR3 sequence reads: CASSPDILLNTEAFF. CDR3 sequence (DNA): TGTGCCAGCAGCCCGGACATTCTTTTGAACACTGAAGCTTTCTTT.

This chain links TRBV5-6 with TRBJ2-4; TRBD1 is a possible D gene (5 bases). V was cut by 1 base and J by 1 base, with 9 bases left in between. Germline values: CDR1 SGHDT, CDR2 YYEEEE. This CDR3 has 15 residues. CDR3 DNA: TGTGCCAGCAGCTTGCTTGGGGCGGCCAAAAACATTCAGTACTTC. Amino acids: CASSLLGAAKNIQYF.

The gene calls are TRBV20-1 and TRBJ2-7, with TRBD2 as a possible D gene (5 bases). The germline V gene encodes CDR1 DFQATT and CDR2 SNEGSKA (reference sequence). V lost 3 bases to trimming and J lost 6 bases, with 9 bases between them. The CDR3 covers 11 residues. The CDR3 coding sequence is TGCAGTGCTAGTCAGGCGGGCGAGCAGTACTTC. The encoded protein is CSASQAGEQYF.

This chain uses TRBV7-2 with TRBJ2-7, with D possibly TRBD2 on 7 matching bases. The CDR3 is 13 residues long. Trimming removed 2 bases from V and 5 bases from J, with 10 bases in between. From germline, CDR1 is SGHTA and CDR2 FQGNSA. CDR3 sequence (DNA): TGTGCCAGCAGCTTAAGGGGGGGGGACGAGCAGTACTTC. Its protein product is CASSLRGGDEQYF.

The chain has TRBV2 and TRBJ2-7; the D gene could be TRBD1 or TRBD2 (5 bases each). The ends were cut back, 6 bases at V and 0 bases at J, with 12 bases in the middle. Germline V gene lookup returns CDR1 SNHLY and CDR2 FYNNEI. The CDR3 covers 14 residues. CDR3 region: CASSRDRYSYEQYF. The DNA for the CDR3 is TGTGCCAGCAGCCGGGACCGCTACTCCTACGAGCAGTACTTC.

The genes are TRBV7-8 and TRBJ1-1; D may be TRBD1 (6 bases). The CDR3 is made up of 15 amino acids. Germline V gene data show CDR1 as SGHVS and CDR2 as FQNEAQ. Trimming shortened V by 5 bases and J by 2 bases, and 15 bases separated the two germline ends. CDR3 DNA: TGTGCCAGCAGCGCCCCCCGGACAGTCAACACTGAAGCTTTCTTT. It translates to CASSAPRTVNTEAFF.